The sequence of this T cell receptor beta chain was determined in a study of kidney transplant recipient with SARS-CoV-2 infection. TCRdb reprocessed the reads via MiXCR and lists one record per CDR3 protein. The data contain roughly 250,000 distinct CDR3 sequences, under 30% of them singletons. This clonotype has just a few counts. The CDR3 covers 17 residues. The germline V and J ends were trimmed by 7 bases and 0 bases, with 18 bases remaining between them. Germline-derived CDR1 and CDR2 are LGHNA and YNFKEQ. Sequencing was performed on a blood sample, taken at baseline and between days 110 and 120 from a kidney transplant recipient. This receptor was identified in a male patient in his 30s who had COVID-19 and was a kidney transplant recipient. Some T cells may have come from the graft donor. This chain joins TRBV4-2 and TRBJ1-4, with a possible D match to TRBD1 (6 bases). The CDR3 here is CASTGTGAGSTNEKLFF. DNA for the CDR3: TGTGCCAGCACCGGGACGGGGGCCGGATCAACTAATGAAAAACTGTTTTTT.